The entry below describes one TCR beta chain. The antigen is undetermined. The data were taken from a study of cytomegalovirus exposure and HLA in healthy donors. Overall study results and limits: Most TCR sequences showed up rarely, but some public TCRs showed up in many donors. In a later analysis, at a false discovery rate of 0.05, 15,000 to 20,000 TCR beta sequences were associated with HLA alleles. Reportedly, a later analysis found an Asian-associated ancestry cluster had fewer N-insertions than the approximately 600-donor mean.

Trimming took off 2 bases at V and 0 bases at J, with 10 bases between the two ends. Germline CDR1 is MNHEY and CDR2 is SVGAGI. The CDR3 runs to 15 residues. The PCR ran on 60 Vbeta and 13 Jbeta primers. Source study methods: Some 11 million of the roughly 80 million unique TCR beta chains counted in a later analysis were shared. Method: immunoSEQ multiplex PCR; TCRdb's copy keeps in-frame clones and lacks some. For V, J and clone size, that table is used; D and trimming come from the DNA. The sample holds around 100,000 clones. J is TRBJ1-1 and V is TRBV6-5; D is unresolved. Sequenced material: PBMCs. This TCR was sampled from a middle-aged man in good health and CMV-seropositive. The CDR3 loop reads CASSYEGVMNTEAFF. The DNA for the CDR3 is TGTGCCAGCAGTTACGAGGGCGTCATGAACACTGAAGCTTTCTTT.